The T cell receptor beta chain under discussion was sequenced for a study of shared clonotypes between healthy human individuals. It was CD45RO-negative cells, positively selected for CCR7, that made up naive CD8 cells, with terminally differentiated effector memory CD45RA+ cells excluded. General study findings and limits: The sharing of 4% to 5.5% of naive CD4 clonotypes was seen across a few donors.

Some clones are missing from TCRdb's copy, which holds only in-frame ones; the method was immunoSEQ multiplex PCR. Of around 1.9 million clones listed, roughly 91% are singletons. Worth noting for this clone: Its antigen is undetermined.

The receptor comes from a man younger than 30 in good health. Some clones in this sample may be carry-over from other donors' samples. Sequenced: naive CD8+ T cells from PBMCs.

CDR3 sequence: CASGKTGGPSYEQYF. The CDR3 DNA reads as TGTGCCAGCGGAAAAACGGGAGGGCCGTCCTACGAGCAGTACTTC. The rearrangement links TRBV7-6 to TRBJ2-7; 8 nucleotides match TRBD2. Losses at the gene ends were 8 bases for V and 1 base for J; bases not matched to a gene: 10. Germline values: CDR1 SGHVS, CDR2 FNYEAQ. The CDR3 loop spans 15 amino acids. Full variable domain (missing parts from reference TRBV7-6 and TRBJ2-7): GAGVSQSPRYKVTKRGQDVALRCDPISGHVSLYWYRQALGQGPEFLTYFNYEAQQDKSGLPNDRFSAERPEGSISTLTIQRTEQRDSAMYRCASGKTGGPSYEQYFGPGTRLTVT.